Each of the 7 T cell receptor beta chains below was sequenced from the same sample in a study of T cells in Graves' hyperthyroidism and ophthalmopathy. From RNA transcripts, TCR beta CDR3 regions were amplified. An initial round of RT-PCR targeting the TCR CDR3 relied on the HTBI primer set. TCRdb redid the calling of the multiplex PCR reads with MiXCR, one entry per CDR3 protein. The sample lists approximately 520,000 distinct CDR3 sequences; less than 25% were seen once. Sequencing was carried out using blood. These receptors all stem from a man younger than 35 with Graves' hyperthyroidism.

This clonotype came up many times. This chain uses TRBV30 with TRBJ2-7; the match to TRBD2 covers 9 bases. Germline V gives CDR1 GTSNPN, CDR2 SVGIG (reference sequence). The CDR3 spans 13 residues. Unmatched junction bases numbered 5, after V lost 1 base and J lost 7 bases. CDR3 region: CAWSEGLAGEQYF. DNA for the CDR3: TGTGCCTGGAGTGAGGGCCTAGCGGGGGAGCAGTACTTC.

This clonotype was counted at least ten times. The chain has TRBV12-3 or TRBV12-4 and TRBJ1-2; D might be TRBD1 (6 bases). The CDR3 has 14 amino acids. Trimming removed 3 bases at V and 3 bases at J, with 11 bases between. The CDR3 loop is CASSLRGHDYGYTF. The CDR3 DNA reads TGTGCCAGCAGTTTGAGGGGACATGACTATGGCTACACCTTC.

This clonotype was found many times. V gene TRBV2 combines with J gene TRBJ2-1; 9 nucleotides align to TRBD2. The germline V gene encodes CDR1 SNHLY and CDR2 FYNNEI. The CDR3 contains 11 residues. V shed 9 bases and J 16 bases; nucleotides not matched to a gene: 10. This CDR3 reads CARPFSGGRFF. DNA of the CDR3: TGTGCCAGACCTTTTAGCGGGGGCCGTTTCTTC. Complete variable domain (other parts from reference TRBV2 and TRBJ2-1): EPEVTQTPSHQVTQMGQEVILRCVPISNHLYFYWYRQILGQKVEFLVSFYNNEISEKSEIFDDQFSVERPDGSNFTLKIRSTKLEDSAMYFCARPFSGGRFFGPGTRLTVL.

The table lists this clonotype with many counts. The chain's CDR3 is CASTQSPLPEAFF. The CDR3 DNA reads as TGTGCCAGCACCCAATCCCCACTACCTGAAGCTTTCTTT. The chain carries TRBV12-3 or TRBV12-4 and TRBJ1-1; D not certain. CDR3 length: 13 amino acids. The germline V and J ends were trimmed by 7 bases and 6 bases, with 15 bases remaining between them.

This clonotype came up many times. The chain carries TRBV2 and TRBJ2-2; the D is unclear. The germline V gene has CDR1 SNHLY and CDR2 FYNNEI. Trimming took off 3 bases at V and 2 bases at J, with 7 bases between the two ends. The CDR3 extends over 14 amino acids. The CDR3 loop is CASSDPRNTGELFF. The CDR3 DNA sequence: TGTGCCAGCAGTGACCCCCGAAACACCGGGGAGCTGTTTTTT. Combining the CDR3 with reference TRBV2 and TRBJ2-2 gives the whole variable domain EPEVTQTPSHQVTQMGQEVILRCVPISNHLYFYWYRQILGQKVEFLVSFYNNEISEKSEIFDDQFSVERPDGSNFTLKIRSTKLEDSAMYFCASSDPRNTGELFFGEGSRLTVL.

The rearrangement joins TRBV20-1 to TRBJ2-5; 8 nucleotides line up with TRBD2. This CDR3 is built from 14 residues. CDR1 DFQATT and CDR2 SNEGSKA come from the germline V gene (reference sequence). DNA for the CDR3: TGCAGCGTCCGGGTAGCGGGATCTTGGGAGACCCAGTACTTC. This encodes CSVRVAGSWETQYF.

This clonotype was detected many times. J is TRBJ1-5 and V is TRBV19; tentative D call: TRBD1 (6 bases). The V end was cut by 6 bases, the J end by 5 bases, with 11 bases between. This CDR3 contains 13 residues. The germline CDR1 and CDR2 sequences are LNHDA and SQIVND (reference sequence). In nucleotides, the CDR3 is TGTGCCAGTAGCGGACAGACACATCAGCCCCAGCATTTT. This encodes CASSGQTHQPQHF.